This T cell receptor beta chain was recovered during a study of OX40 agonist ivuxolimab in advanced cancers. In the study overall: Partial responses were seen in three patients, one with hepatocellular carcinoma and two with cutaneous melanoma. General study points: Clonal expansion from baseline to week 6 occurred in both CD4+ and CD8+ T cells.

The data were produced by immunoSEQ multiplex PCR, yet TCRdb's version contains in-frame clones alone and is incomplete. The data contain tens of thousands of clones, around 90% of them singletons. In germline, CDR1 is SNHLY, CDR2 FYNNEI. This CDR3 has 11 residues. The V end was cut by 7 bases, the J end by 1 base, with 2 bases between. With regard to this clone: Its cognate antigen is unknown.

The sequenced sample was CD4+ or CD8+ T cells sorted from blood, obtained in a trial of the OX40 agonist ivuxolimab. J is TRBJ2-1 and V is TRBV2; D is undetermined. This receptor was identified in an adult with an advanced solid tumor such as melanoma, head and neck, liver or kidney cancer. The CDR3 region has the DNA TGTGCCAGCATTTCCTACAATGAGCAGTTCTTC. It specifies CASISYNEQFF.